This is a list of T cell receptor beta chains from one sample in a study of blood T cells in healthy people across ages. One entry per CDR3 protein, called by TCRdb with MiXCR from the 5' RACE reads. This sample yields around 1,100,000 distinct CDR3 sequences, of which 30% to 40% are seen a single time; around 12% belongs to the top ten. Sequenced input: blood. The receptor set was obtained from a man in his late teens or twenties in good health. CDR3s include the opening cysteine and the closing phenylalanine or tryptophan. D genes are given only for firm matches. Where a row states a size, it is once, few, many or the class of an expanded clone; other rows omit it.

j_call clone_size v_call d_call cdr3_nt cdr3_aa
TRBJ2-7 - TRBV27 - TGTGCCAGCAGTTTACTAGATTCGTCCGAGCAGTACTTC CASSLLDSSEQYF
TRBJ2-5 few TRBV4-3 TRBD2 TGCGCCAGCAGCCAAGACGTCTCGCCTAGCGGCCAAGAGACCCAGTACTTC CASSQDVSPSGQETQYF
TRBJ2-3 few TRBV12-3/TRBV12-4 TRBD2 TGTGCTACCCGATTAGCGGGGGGGCCGGGTACGCAGTATTTT CATRLAGGPGTQYF
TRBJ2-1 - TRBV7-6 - TGTGCCAGCAGCTCCGGCGGGGTTGGAACGAATGAGCAGTTCTTC CASSSGGVGTNEQFF
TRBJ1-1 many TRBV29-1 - TGCAGCGTTGTCGGGGTCAACACTGAAGCTTTCTTT CSVVGVNTEAFF
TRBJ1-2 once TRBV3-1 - TGTGCCAGCAGCCAAGGAAGGGTCGATGGCTACACCTTC CASSQGRVDGYTF
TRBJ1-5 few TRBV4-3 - TGCGCCAGCAGCCAGGAAATAGCGAGCAATCAGCCCCAGCATTTT CASSQEIASNQPQHF
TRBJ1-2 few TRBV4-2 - TGTGCCAGCAGCCAAGCTGAGGGGCAGGGAGGTGGCTACACCTTC CASSQAEGQGGGYTF
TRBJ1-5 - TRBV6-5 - TGTGCCAGCAAACCTGGCAGGGGATTTTGGCAGCCCCAGCATTTT CASKPGRGFWQPQHF
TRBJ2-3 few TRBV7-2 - TGTGCCAGCAGCTTACTTGAATCCACAGATACGCAGTATTTT CASSLLESTDTQYF
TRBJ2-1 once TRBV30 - TGTGCCTGGATGGGGAACTACAATGAGCAGTTCTTC CAWMGNYNEQFF
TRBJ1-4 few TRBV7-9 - TGTGCCAGCAGCTTAGGTAACGGAGATGAAAAACTGTTTTTT CASSLGNGDEKLFF
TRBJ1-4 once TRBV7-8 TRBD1 TGTGCCAGCAGCAAGCGGACAGGGCTGGGAGAAAAACTGTTTTTT CASSKRTGLGEKLFF
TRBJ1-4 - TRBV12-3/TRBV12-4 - TGTGCCAGCAGTCCAGGACAGACGGGTGAAAAACTGTTTTTT CASSPGQTGEKLFF
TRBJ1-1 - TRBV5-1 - TGCGCCAGCACCTCCGGGTGGGCCTCTGAAGCTTTCTTT CASTSGWASEAFF
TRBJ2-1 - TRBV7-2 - TGTGCCAGCAGCTTGCCTCAAGGGGGTTACAATGAGCAGTTCTTC CASSLPQGGYNEQFF
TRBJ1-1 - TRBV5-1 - TGCGCCAGCAGCTTGGCCGACGGGGGGAACACTGAAGCTTTCTTT CASSLADGGNTEAFF
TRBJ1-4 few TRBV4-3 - TGCGCCAGCAGCCAATCCGGACCAACAACTAATGAAAAACTGTTTTTT CASSQSGPTTNEKLFF
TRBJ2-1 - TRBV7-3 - TGTGCCAGCAGCTTAACCTCAGAAACCTCCTACAATGAGCAGCTCTTC CASSLTSETSYNEQLF
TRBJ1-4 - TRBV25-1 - TGTGCCAGCAGTGAATTTGCAGGGTTGGCGGATGGTGAAAAACTGTTTTTT CASSEFAGLADGEKLFF
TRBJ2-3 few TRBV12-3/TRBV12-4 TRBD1 TGTGCCAGCAGTAAGACAGGGGGGATCCCCACAGATACGCAGTATTTT CASSKTGGIPTDTQYF
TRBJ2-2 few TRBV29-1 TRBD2 TGCAGCGTTGCTAGCGGGGGGGCCGGGGAGCTGTTTTTT CSVASGGAGELFF
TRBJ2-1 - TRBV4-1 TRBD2 TGCGCCAGCAGCCAAGTATTAGCGGGGGACAATGAGCAGTTCTTC CASSQVLAGDNEQFF
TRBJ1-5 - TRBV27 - TGTGCCAGCAGTAGCCGGGACACCTATCAGCCCCAGCATTTT CASSSRDTYQPQHF
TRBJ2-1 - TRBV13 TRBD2 TGTGCCAGCAGCTTAGGGGGCGGGGGGGCTCTTGAGCAGTTCTTC CASSLGGGGALEQFF
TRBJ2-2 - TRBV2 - TGTGCCAGCAGTGAGGAAAGGAACACCGGGGAGCTGTTTTTT CASSEERNTGELFF
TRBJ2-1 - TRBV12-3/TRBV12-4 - TGTGCCAGCAGTTTTCTCTCGCCCCCTGAGCAGTTCTTC CASSFLSPPEQFF
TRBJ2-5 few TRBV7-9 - TGTGCCAGCAGCTTAAAGAGTCTGTACCAAGAGACCCAGTACTTC CASSLKSLYQETQYF
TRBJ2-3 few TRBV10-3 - TGTGCCATCAGTGAAGAGAAGGGAGCAGATACGCAGTATTTT CAISEEKGADTQYF
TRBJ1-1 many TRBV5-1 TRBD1 TGTGCCAGCAGTTTAGGGGGCGGGAACACTGAAGCTTTCTTT CASSLGGGNTEAFF
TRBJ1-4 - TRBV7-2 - TGTGCCAGCAGCTTAGCGATAAGGGAAAGACTGTTTTTT CASSLAIRERLFF
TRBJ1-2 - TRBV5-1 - TGCGCCAGCAGCTTCCTAAACAGGGACGGGGGCTACACCTTC CASSFLNRDGGYTF
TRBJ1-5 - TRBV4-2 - TGTGCCAGCAGCCAAGAAGCAGGGGAAAACAATCAGCCCCAGCATTTT CASSQEAGENNQPQHF
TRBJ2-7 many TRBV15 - TGTGCCACCAGCGCAACGTGGGAGGACAGCTCCTACGAGCAGTACTTC CATSATWEDSSYEQYF
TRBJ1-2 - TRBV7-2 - TGTGCCAGCAGCCAATACGGCTATGGCTACACCTTC CASSQYGYGYTF
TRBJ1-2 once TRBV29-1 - TGCAGCGTCATAGACAATAACTATGACTACACCTTC CSVIDNNYDYTF
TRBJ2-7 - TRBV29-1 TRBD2 TGCAGCTTTGAGCGGGGCTACGAGCAGTACTTC CSFERGYEQYF
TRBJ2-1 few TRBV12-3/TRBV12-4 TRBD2 TGTGCCAGCAGAAGACAGGGACTAGCGGGGGGGAGGTCCTACAATGAGCAGTTCTTC CASRRQGLAGGRSYNEQFF
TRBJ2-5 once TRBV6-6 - TGTGCCAGCAGTTACGGGTGGGCAGAGCAAGAGACCCAGTACTTC CASSYGWAEQETQYF
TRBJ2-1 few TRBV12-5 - TGTGCTAGTGGTCCGTCAGGCTACAATGAGCAGTTCTTC CASGPSGYNEQFF
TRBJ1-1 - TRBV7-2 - TGTGCCAGCAGCTCGCAGGTGGTGGGCACTGAAGCTTTCTTT CASSSQVVGTEAFF
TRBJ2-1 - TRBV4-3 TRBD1 TGCGCCAGCAGCCAAATACCTCTCAGGACAGGGGGCGACTACAATGAGCAGTTCTTC CASSQIPLRTGGDYNEQFF
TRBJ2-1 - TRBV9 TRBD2 TGTGCCAGCAGCACCAGCGGGGCAGTCGGAGGTTGGGGCAATGAGCAGTTCTTC CASSTSGAVGGWGNEQFF
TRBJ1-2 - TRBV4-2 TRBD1 TGTGCCAGCAGCCAGGCCCGACAGGGGACCGATGGCTACACCTTC CASSQARQGTDGYTF